A single sample is the source of the 21 T cell receptor beta chains below, sequenced in a study of T cells in Graves' hyperthyroidism and ophthalmopathy. Amplified TCR beta CDR3 regions derived from RNA transcripts. When the TCR CDR3 underwent first-round RT-PCR, the HTBI primer set was used. TCRdb analysed the multiplex PCR reads with MiXCR anew, one entry per CDR3 protein. Found here are around 600,000 distinct CDR3 sequences, about 14% of them singletons; the top ten hold under 15%. The sequenced sample consisted of blood. These TCRs come from a woman between 45 and 60 years old with Graves' ophthalmopathy.

The J gene is TRBJ2-3, the V gene TRBV7-3; tentatively, D is TRBD1 or TRBD2 (5 bases each). Germline V gives CDR1 SGHTA, CDR2 FQGTGA. Trimming took 5 bases from V and 2 from J, leaving 11 bases between them. This CDR3 region has 14 residues. The CDR3 region has the DNA TGTGCCAGCAGCCAAGGGACGTACACAGATACGCAGTATTTT. Encoded protein: CASSQGTYTDTQYF.

This clonotype was found a few times. The gene calls are TRBV6-5 and TRBJ1-4; no clear D gene. The CDR3 is made up of 15 amino acids. Germline V gene lookup returns CDR1 MNHEY and CDR2 SVGAGI. The V end lost 2 bases, the J end lost 8 bases, and 15 bases lay between the germline ends. CDR3 DNA sequence: TGTGCCAGCAGTTACAGCCCGGGATTTGGAGAAAAACTGTTTTTT. It yields the protein CASSYSPGFGEKLFF.

This clonotype has ten or more counts. The chain uses TRBV28 and TRBJ1-5; TRBD1 matches 8 bases. The CDR3 consists of 16 residues. The junction had 10 bases not matched to a gene; V was cut back by 7 bases and J by 2 bases. Germline V CDR1 and CDR2: MDHEN, SYDVKM. CDR3 amino acids: CASIIRTGWGNQPQHF. The CDR3, as DNA: TGTGCCAGCATCATTAGGACAGGGTGGGGCAATCAGCCCCAGCATTTT.

V gene TRBV19 combines with J gene TRBJ1-6; D unclear. The CDR3 runs 16 residues. The germline V and J ends were trimmed by 3 bases and 2 bases, with 11 bases remaining between them. CDR1 and CDR2 from the germline V gene are LNHDA and SQIVND (reference sequence). The CDR3 loop is CASSIPNVAYNSPLHF. For the CDR3, the DNA is TGTGCCAGTAGTATCCCGAATGTGGCCTATAATTCACCCCTCCACTTT.

The table lists this clonotype with many counts. In nucleotides, the CDR3 is TGTGCCAGAATCCCCAGGGCCTACGAGCAGTACTTC. The encoded protein is CARIPRAYEQYF. This chain joins TRBV7-9 and TRBJ2-7; maybe TRBD1 (5 bases). V was pared by 9 bases and J by 2 bases, with 11 bases between. The CDR3 loop spans 12 amino acids. The germline CDR1 and CDR2 sequences are SEHNR and FQNEAQ (reference sequence).

This clonotype appeared many times. This chain connects TRBV6-5 to TRBJ2-1; 11 bases are a match to TRBD2. Germline CDR1 MNHEY, CDR2 SVGAGI. V gave up 2 bases and J gave up 4 bases; unmatched junction bases: 1. The CDR3 runs 15 residues. The CDR3 is CASSYRTSGYNEQFF. CDR3 in DNA: TGTGCCAGCAGTTACCGGACTAGCGGGTACAATGAGCAGTTCTTC.

The V call is TRBV9, the J call TRBJ1-5; D is perhaps TRBD1 (5 bases). The V gene lost 0 bases and the J gene lost 6 bases, with 10 bases spanning the gap. The CDR3 has 14 residues. From germline, CDR1 is SGDLS and CDR2 YYNGEE. CDR3 coding DNA: TGTGCCAGCAGCGTAGATGGGGCTGGTCAGCCCCAGCATTTT. Its translation: CASSVDGAGQPQHF.

The V gene is TRBV10-3, the J gene TRBJ1-5; 7 nucleotides agree with TRBD1. Per the germline V gene, CDR1 is ENHRY and CDR2 is SYGVKD. The junction had 1 base not matched to a gene; V was cut back by 4 bases and J by 4 bases. The CDR3 is made up of 13 amino acids. In nucleotides, the CDR3 is TGTGCCATCAGTGCACAGGGGAATCAGCCCCAGCATTTT. Translated, it gives CAISAQGNQPQHF.

This clonotype occurred many times. The J gene is TRBJ2-2, the V gene TRBV27; no clear D. Trimming pared 5 bases from V and 6 bases from J, leaving 10 bases between. Germline V CDR1 and CDR2: MNHEY, SMNVEV (reference sequence). The CDR3 extends over 13 amino acids. DNA of the CDR3: TGTGCCAGCAGTCCCCCCGTCCCCGGGGAGCTGTTTTTT. It specifies CASSPPVPGELFF.

This clonotype was counted a single time. CDR3 amino acids: CASRLAGVEDSYNEQFF. The CDR3 DNA sequence: TGTGCCAGCAGACTAGCGGGAGTAGAGGACTCCTACAATGAGCAGTTCTTC. The chain links TRBV3-1 to TRBJ2-1; 11 bases are shared with TRBD2. Trimming cost V 6 bases and J 0 bases; bases outside gene matches: 7. This CDR3 has 17 residues. Per the germline V gene, CDR1 is LGHDT and CDR2 is YNNKEL (reference sequence).

This rearrangement joins TRBV11-2 to TRBJ2-7, with 7 bases aligning to TRBD2. V trimming: 3 bases; J trimming: 2 bases; junction bases outside the gene matches: 10. The V gene's germline CDR1 is SGHAT and CDR2 FQNNGV. The CDR3 consists of 16 residues. CDR3 sequence reads: CASSLGRELFPYEQYF. As DNA, the CDR3 is TGTGCCAGCAGCTTGGGGCGGGAGCTTTTCCCCTACGAGCAGTACTTC. The complete variable domain, with remaining parts taken from reference TRBV11-2 and TRBJ2-7, reads EAGVAQSPRYKIIEKRQSVAFWCNPISGHATLYWYQQILGQGPKLLIQFQNNGVVDDSQLPKDRFSAERLKGVDSTLKIQPAKLEDSAVYLCASSLGRELFPYEQYFGPGTRLTVT.

This clonotype appeared many times. The chain recombines TRBV11-1 with TRBJ1-1; D may be TRBD1 (6 bases). V was shortened by 5 bases and J by 1 base, with 17 bases between the two germline ends. The CDR3 has 16 amino acids. Germline V gene lookup returns CDR1 SGHAT and CDR2 FQDESV (reference sequence). The chain's CDR3 is CASSPRTETWNTEAFF. CDR3 sequence (DNA): TGTGCCAGCAGCCCCCGGACAGAAACTTGGAACACTGAAGCTTTCTTT.

This clonotype occurred a few times. The J gene is TRBJ1-2, the V gene TRBV6-6, with 7 bases fitting TRBD1. J was trimmed by 5 bases and V by 2 bases; bases with no gene match: 5. CDR1 is MNHNY, CDR2 SVGAGI, per germline (reference sequence). This CDR3 spans 14 amino acids. CDR3 residues: CASSYADRVYGYTF. CDR3 coding DNA: TGTGCCAGCAGTTACGCCGACAGGGTTTATGGCTACACCTTC.

The table lists this clonotype with many counts. The J gene is TRBJ1-2, the V gene TRBV7-2, with D possibly being TRBD1 (6 bases). This CDR3 spans 15 amino acids. Germline V gives CDR1 SGHTA, CDR2 FQGNSA. The ends were cut back, 1 base at V and 0 bases at J, with 9 bases in the middle. CDR3 protein: CASSLVRQANYGYTF. The CDR3 DNA sequence: TGTGCCAGCAGCTTAGTTCGACAGGCTAACTATGGCTACACCTTC.

Only a few counts were recorded for this clonotype. V gene TRBV9 combines with J gene TRBJ2-7; possibly TRBD2 for D (7 bases). Germline V gene lookup returns CDR1 SGDLS and CDR2 YYNGEE. The CDR3 runs 16 residues. Trimming left V 0 bases short and J 6 bases short, with 19 bases between. CDR3 bases: TGTGCCAGCAGCGTAGGAGGGGGGGCTTCGGCAGTCGAGCAGTACTTC. It codes for CASSVGGGASAVEQYF.

This clonotype was found many times. The genes are TRBV18 and TRBJ1-2; TRBD1 aligns across 9 bases. CDR1 is KGHSH and CDR2 is LQKENI in the germline V gene. Germline trimming cut 1 base from V and 7 bases from J; bases unmatched to any gene: 4. The CDR3 is 14 residues long. DNA for the CDR3: TGTGCCAGCTCACCACAACAGGGGGCTAGTGGCTACACCTTC. Protein: CASSPQQGASGYTF.

This clonotype turned up a few times. This chain uses TRBV6-2 or TRBV6-3 with TRBJ2-1; 7 positions agree with TRBD1. Germline assignment: CDR1 MNHEY and CDR2 SVGEGT. The CDR3 sequence is 22 residues long. V shed 4 bases and J 3 bases; nucleotides not matched to a gene: 27. The CDR3 region is CASSFLLGSGTAKAESYNEQFF. As DNA, the CDR3 is TGTGCCAGCAGTTTTTTATTGGGATCCGGGACAGCTAAGGCTGAGAGCTACAATGAGCAGTTCTTC.

In its sample, this clonotype was seen many times. The chain carries TRBV20-1 and TRBJ2-7; no definite D call. Trimming removed 1 base from V and 0 bases from J, with 10 bases in between. The CDR3 is 14 amino acids. Per the germline V gene, CDR1 is DFQATT and CDR2 is SNEGSKA (reference sequence). Here the CDR3 reads CSARAEQSSYEQYF. CDR3 sequence (DNA): TGCAGTGCTAGAGCGGAGCAGAGCTCCTACGAGCAGTACTTC.

Only a few counts were recorded for this clonotype. The gene calls are TRBV29-1 and TRBJ1-2, with 7 bases lining up with TRBD1. V lost 4 bases to trimming and J lost 4 bases; unmatched junction nucleotides: 3. Per germline, CDR1 SQVTM and CDR2 ANQGSEA. CDR3 length: 12 residues. The CDR3 region is CSVVDRIYGYTF. CDR3 sequence (DNA): TGCAGCGTTGTGGACAGGATCTATGGCTACACCTTC.

The chain recombines TRBV10-3 with TRBJ2-1; 11 bases line up with TRBD2. The V segment lost 3 bases and the J segment 7 bases; nucleotides outside the gene matches: 5. The CDR3 loop spans 15 amino acids. The germline CDR1 and CDR2 sequences are ENHRY and SYGVKD. The CDR3 nucleotides are TGTGCCATCAGTGATAGCGGGAGGGCTAAGAATGAGCAGTTCTTC. It codes for CAISDSGRAKNEQFF.

Only a few counts were recorded for this clonotype. The CDR3 does not end in the conserved phenylalanine or tryptophan, so this is likely a read error. The CDR3 DNA is TGCGCCAGCAGCTTGGAGGGGGTTTACAATGAGCAGTTCCTC. This encodes CASSLEGVYNEQFL. The V and J genes are TRBV5-1 and TRBJ2-1; D may be TRBD1 (6 bases). The germline V gene has CDR1 SGHRS and CDR2 YFSETQ. CDR3 length: 14 residues. The V and J ends lost 0 bases and 4 bases respectively, with 8 bases between them.